This T cell receptor beta chain appears in the sequencing data of a study of beta chain features in type 1 diabetes. This clone occurred a few times. Every bit of the isolated RNA underwent reverse transcription, so sequencing read expressed TCRB transcripts. Profiling relied on immunoSEQ multiplex PCR, and the TCRdb table lists in-frame clones only, not all of them. The data contain 240,000 or so clones, about 25% of them singletons. CDR1 is SQVTM and CDR2 is ANQGSEA in the germline V gene. With V trimmed by 3 bases and J by 15 bases, 8 bases remained unmatched. The CDR3 totals 11 residues. V gene TRBV29-1 combines with J gene TRBJ2-1; the match to TRBD2 covers 7 bases. The material sequenced was central memory CD4+ T cells from blood. The TCR comes from a man aged 25 to 45 in good health. The CDR3 region has the DNA TGCAGCGTTGAGTCCCCTAGCGGCTGGTTCTTC. It encodes CSVESPSGWFF.